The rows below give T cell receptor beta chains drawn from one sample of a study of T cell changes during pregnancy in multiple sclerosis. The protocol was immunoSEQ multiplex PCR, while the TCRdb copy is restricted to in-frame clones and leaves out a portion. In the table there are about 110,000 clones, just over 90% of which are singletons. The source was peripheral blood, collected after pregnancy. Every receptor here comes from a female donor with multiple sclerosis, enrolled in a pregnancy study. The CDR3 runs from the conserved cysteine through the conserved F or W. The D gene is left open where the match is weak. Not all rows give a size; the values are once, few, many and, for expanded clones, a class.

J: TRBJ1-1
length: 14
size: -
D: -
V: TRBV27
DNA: TGTGCCAGCTCCCGGCAGGCAGTGAACACTGAAGCTTTCTTT
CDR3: CASSRQAVNTEAFF

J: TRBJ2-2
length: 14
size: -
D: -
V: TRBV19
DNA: TGTGCCAGTATCTCCGGAGGAGGGACCGGGGAGCTGTTTTTT
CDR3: CASISGGGTGELFF

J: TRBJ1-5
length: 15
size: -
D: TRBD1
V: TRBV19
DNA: TGTGCCAGTAGTATCGACAGGGGGAGCAATCAGCCCCAGCATTTT
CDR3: CASSIDRGSNQPQHF

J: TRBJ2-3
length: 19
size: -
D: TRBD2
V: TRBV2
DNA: TGTGCCAACTACCGTTCAGGGACTAGCGGGGGGACTAGCACAGATACGCAGTATTTT
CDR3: CANYRSGTSGGTSTDTQYF

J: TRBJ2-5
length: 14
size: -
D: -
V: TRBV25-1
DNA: TGTGCCAGCAGTGACCACAGGGTAATGGAGACCCAGTACTTC
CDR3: CASSDHRVMETQYF

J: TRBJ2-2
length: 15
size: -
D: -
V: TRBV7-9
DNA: TGTGCCAGCAGCTTTCTTCTAGCGTCGGTCGGGGAGCTGTTTTTT
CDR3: CASSFLLASVGELFF

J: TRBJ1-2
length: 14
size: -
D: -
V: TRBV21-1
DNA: TGTGCCAGCACCCTTGGACAGGGTAACTATGGCTACACCTTC
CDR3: CASTLGQGNYGYTF

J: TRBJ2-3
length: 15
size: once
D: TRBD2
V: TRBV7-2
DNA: TGTGCCAGCAGCTTAATCGGGGGGTACACAGATACGCAGTATTTT
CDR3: CASSLIGGYTDTQYF

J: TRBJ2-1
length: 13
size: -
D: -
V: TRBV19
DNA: TGTGCCAGTAGTATTGGGTCAGGGCAGTGGCAGTTCTTC
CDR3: CASSIGSGQWQFF

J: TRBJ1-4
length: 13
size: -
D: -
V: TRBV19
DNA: TGTGCCAGTAGGGGGGCCTGGAATGAAAAACTGTTTTTT
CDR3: CASRGAWNEKLFF

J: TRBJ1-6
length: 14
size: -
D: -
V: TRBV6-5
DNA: TGTGCCAGCAGGCCTGGGACTTATAATTCACCCCTCCACTTT
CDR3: CASRPGTYNSPLHF

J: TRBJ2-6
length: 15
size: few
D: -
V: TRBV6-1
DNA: TGTGCCAGCAGTGCTCAGCGCTCTGGGGCCAACGTCCTGACTTTC
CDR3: CASSAQRSGANVLTF

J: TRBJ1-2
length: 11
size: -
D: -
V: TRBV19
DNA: TGTGCCAGTAGGGAGCACTATGGCTACACCTTC
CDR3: CASREHYGYTF

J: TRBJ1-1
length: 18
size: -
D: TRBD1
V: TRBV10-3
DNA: TGTGCCATCAGTGAGTCGATGAGTGTAGGGACAGGGAACACTGAAGCTTTCTTT
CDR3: CAISESMSVGTGNTEAFF

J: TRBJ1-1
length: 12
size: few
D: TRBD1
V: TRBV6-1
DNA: TGTGCCAGCAGTGAGACAGGGACTGAAGCTTTCTTT
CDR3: CASSETGTEAFF

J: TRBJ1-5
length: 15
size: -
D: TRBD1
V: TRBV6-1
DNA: TGTGCCAGCAGTAGAGGACAGGGGGCTAATCAGCCCCAGCATTTT
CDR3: CASSRGQGANQPQHF

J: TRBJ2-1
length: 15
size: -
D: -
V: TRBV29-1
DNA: TGCAGCGTCTCACCCCTCCGCGGGGCGGTCAATGAGCAGTTCTTC
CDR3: CSVSPLRGAVNEQFF

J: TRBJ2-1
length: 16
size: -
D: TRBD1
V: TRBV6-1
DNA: TGTGCCAGCAGTGAAATTAGCAAGGGGGCGCGGAATGAGCAGTTCTTC
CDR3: CASSEISKGARNEQFF

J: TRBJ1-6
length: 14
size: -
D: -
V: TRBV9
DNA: TGTGCCAGCAGCGTTCAGGGTGGGAATTCACCCCTCCACTTT
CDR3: CASSVQGGNSPLHF

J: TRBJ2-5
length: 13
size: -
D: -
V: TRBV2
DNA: TGTGCCAGCAGTGACACTAGCCAAGAGACCCAGTACTTC
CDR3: CASSDTSQETQYF

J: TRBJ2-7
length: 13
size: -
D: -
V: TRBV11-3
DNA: TGTGCCAGCAGCGTCGACAGTGACGACGAGCAGTACTTC
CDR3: CASSVDSDDEQYF

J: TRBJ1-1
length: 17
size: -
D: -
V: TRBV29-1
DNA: TGCAGCGTTGAAGATCCGAGGGCGTACAGACCGGGGACTGAAGCTTTCTTT
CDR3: CSVEDPRAYRPGTEAFF

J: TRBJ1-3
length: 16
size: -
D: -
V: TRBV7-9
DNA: TGTGCCAGCAGCTTACCTCCCGGGGGGGCTGGAAACACCATATATTTT
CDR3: CASSLPPGGAGNTIYF

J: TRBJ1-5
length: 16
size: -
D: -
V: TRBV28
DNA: TGTGCCAGCAGTTTGGTGGGGGGTGGAGGAAATCAGCCCCAGCATTTT
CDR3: CASSLVGGGGNQPQHF

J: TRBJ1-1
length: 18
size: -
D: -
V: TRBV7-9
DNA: TGTGCCAGCAGCTTAGGCCTACTCTCTACAGGGAAACACACTGAAGCTTTCTTT
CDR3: CASSLGLLSTGKHTEAFF

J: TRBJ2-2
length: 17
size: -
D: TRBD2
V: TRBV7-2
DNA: TGTGCCAGCAGCTTAAGTGGGGGGGGATACTACACCGGGGAGCTGTTTTTT
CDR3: CASSLSGGGYYTGELFF

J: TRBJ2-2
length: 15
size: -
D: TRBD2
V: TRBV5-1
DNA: TGCGCCAGCAGCTCGACTAGCAAAATCGGCGGGGAGCTGTTTTTT
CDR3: CASSSTSKIGGELFF

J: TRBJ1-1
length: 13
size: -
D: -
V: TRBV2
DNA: TGTGCCAGCAGTTCCGACAGCCCCCCTGAAGCTTTCTTT
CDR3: CASSSDSPPEAFF

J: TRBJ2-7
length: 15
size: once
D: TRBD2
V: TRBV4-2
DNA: TGTGCCAGCAGCCCCCGGGTAGCGGGGTCCTACGAGCAGTACTTC
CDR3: CASSPRVAGSYEQYF

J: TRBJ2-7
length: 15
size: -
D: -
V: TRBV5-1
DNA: TGCGCCAGCAGCTTAACCACAGGGCCGAGTAACGAGCAGTACTTC
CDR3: CASSLTTGPSNEQYF

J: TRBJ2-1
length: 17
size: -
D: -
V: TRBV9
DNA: TGTGCCAGCAGCGTAGCTTCTGGCGGGGCCTCCTACAATGAGCAGTTCTTC
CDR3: CASSVASGGASYNEQFF

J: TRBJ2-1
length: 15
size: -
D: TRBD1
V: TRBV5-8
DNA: TGTGCCAGCAGCCCCCGGGACAGGCGGGTCGATGAGCAGTTCTTC
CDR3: CASSPRDRRVDEQFF

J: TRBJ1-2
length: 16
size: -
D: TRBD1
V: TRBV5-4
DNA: TGTGCCAGCAGCTTGGCCCTGACAGGGGACGACTATGGCTACACCTTC
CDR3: CASSLALTGDDYGYTF

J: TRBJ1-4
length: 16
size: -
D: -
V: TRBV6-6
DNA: TGTGCCAGCAGTTACTCGAGAGGAGAAACTGAAATAGAACTGTTTTTT
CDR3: CASSYSRGETEIELFF

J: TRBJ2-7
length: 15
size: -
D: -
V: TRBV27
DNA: TGTGCCAGCAGTTTAAGTTCCAGGTTGTCCTACGAGCAGTACTTC
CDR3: CASSLSSRLSYEQYF

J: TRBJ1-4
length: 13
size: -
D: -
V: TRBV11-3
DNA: TGTGCCAGCAGTTCAGGGTCGGGTGAAAAACTGTTTTTT
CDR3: CASSSGSGEKLFF

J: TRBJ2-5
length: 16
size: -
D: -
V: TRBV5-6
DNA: TGTGCCAGCAGCTCGGGACTCCGAGTGGCGGGGGAGACCCAGTACTTC
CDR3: CASSSGLRVAGETQYF

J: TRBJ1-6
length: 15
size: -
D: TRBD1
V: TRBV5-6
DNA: TGTGCCAGCAGCATGACAGGGAACTATAATTCACCCCTCCACTTT
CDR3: CASSMTGNYNSPLHF

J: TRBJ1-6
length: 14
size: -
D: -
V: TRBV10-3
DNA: TGTGCCATCGGGGCGAGAGGCGGGGACTCACCCCTCCACTTT
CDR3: CAIGARGGDSPLHF

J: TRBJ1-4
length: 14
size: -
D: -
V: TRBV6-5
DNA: TGTGCCAGCAGTTACGGGGGGGCCTATGAAAAACTGTTTTTT
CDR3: CASSYGGAYEKLFF

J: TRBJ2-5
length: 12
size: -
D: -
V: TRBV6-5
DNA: TGTGCCGCGGGGAGAGCATCGGAGACCCAGTACTTC
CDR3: CAAGRASETQYF

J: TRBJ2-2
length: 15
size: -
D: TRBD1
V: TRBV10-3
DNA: TGTGCCATCAGTGAGTCGACAGGGGACACCGGGGAGCTGTTTTTT
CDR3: CAISESTGDTGELFF

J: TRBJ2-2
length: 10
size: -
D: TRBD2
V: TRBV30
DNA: TGTGCCTCGGGGGGCGGGGAGCTGTTTTTT
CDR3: CASGGGELFF

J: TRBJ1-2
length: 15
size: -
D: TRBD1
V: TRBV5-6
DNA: TGTGCCAGCAGCTTGGGTAGCGGGACAGCCTATGGCTACACCTTC
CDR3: CASSLGSGTAYGYTF

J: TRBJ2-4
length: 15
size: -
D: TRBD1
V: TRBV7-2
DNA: TGTGCCAGCAGGGAAGGGACAGGGGCTGGAAACATTCAGTACTTC
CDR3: CASREGTGAGNIQYF

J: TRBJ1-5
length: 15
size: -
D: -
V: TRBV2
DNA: TGTGCCAGCAGTGAAATTCTGGGTAGCAGTCAGCCCCAGCATTTT
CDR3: CASSEILGSSQPQHF

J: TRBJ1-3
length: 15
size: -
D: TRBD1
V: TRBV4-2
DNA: TGTGCCAGCAGCCGGATACAGGGGCTGGGAAACACCATATATTTT
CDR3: CASSRIQGLGNTIYF

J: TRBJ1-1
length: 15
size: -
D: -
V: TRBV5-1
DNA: TGCGCCAGCAGCTACGGGGGGGCAGAGAACACTGAAGCTTTCTTT
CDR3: CASSYGGAENTEAFF

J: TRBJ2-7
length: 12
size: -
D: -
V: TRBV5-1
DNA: TGCGCCAGCAGCTTACAGGGCTACGAGCAGTACTTC
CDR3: CASSLQGYEQYF

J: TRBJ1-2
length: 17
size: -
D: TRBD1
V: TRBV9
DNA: TGTGCCAGCAGCGCATCTTTCAGGGGACAGGTGGACTATGGCTACACCTTC
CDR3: CASSASFRGQVDYGYTF

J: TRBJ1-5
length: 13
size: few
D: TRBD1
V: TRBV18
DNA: TGTGCCAGCTCAGGACAGGCTCCAAAGCCCCAGCATTTT
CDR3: CASSGQAPKPQHF

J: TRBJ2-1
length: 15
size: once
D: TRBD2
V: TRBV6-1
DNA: TGTGCCAGCAGTGAATGGCGGGGGGGCAATAATGAGCAGTTCTTC
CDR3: CASSEWRGGNNEQFF

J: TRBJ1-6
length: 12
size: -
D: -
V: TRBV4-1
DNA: TGCGCCAGCAGCCAGAGAAGTTCGCCCCTCCACTTT
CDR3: CASSQRSSPLHF

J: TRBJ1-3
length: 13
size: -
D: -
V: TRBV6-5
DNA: TGTGCCAGCAGTTCCAGTCCTGGAAACACCATATATTTT
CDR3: CASSSSPGNTIYF

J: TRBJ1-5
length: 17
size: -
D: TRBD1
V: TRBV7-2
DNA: TGTGCCAGCAGCTTAGCTGACAGGGTGTATAGCAATCAGCCCCAGCATTTT
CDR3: CASSLADRVYSNQPQHF

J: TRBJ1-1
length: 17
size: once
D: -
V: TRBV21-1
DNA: TGTGCCAGCAGCAAATTAAGGCAAGCGCGGGGGGCACCTGAAGCTTTCTTT
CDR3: CASSKLRQARGAPEAFF

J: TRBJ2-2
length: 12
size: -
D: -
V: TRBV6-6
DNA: TGTGCCAGCAGTCCTTCCTCCGGGGAGCTGTTTTTT
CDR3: CASSPSSGELFF

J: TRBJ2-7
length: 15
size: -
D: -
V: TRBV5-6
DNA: TGTGCCAGCAGCTTGGGGGGGGGCAGCTACTACGAGCAGTACTTC
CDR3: CASSLGGGSYYEQYF

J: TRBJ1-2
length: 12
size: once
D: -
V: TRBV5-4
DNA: TGTGCCAGCAGCCCCGGGGGGGGTGGCTACACCTTC
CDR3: CASSPGGGGYTF